The 13 T cell receptor beta chains below were found in one sample sequenced in a study of cytomegalovirus exposure and HLA in healthy donors. The PCR employed 60 Vbeta primers together with 13 Jbeta primers. Clones were sequenced by immunoSEQ multiplex PCR, and TCRdb holds only the in-frame ones, with some missing. The repertoire consists of around 80,000 clones, with over 70% occurring once and the leading ten covering over 8%. The sequenced sample consisted of PBMCs. The receptors stem from a man aged 40-49 years in good health and CMV-seropositive.

This sequence joins TRBV7-3 and TRBJ2-3, with D perhaps matching TRBD1 (5 bases). V was cut by 4 bases and J by 0 bases, with 14 bases left in between. CDR3 length equals 16 residues. Germline V gives CDR1 SGHTA, CDR2 FQGTGA. CDR3 nucleotides: TGTGCCAGCAGCTATATGGGGCGTTCTAGCACAGATACGCAGTATTTT. Its translation: CASSYMGRSSTDTQYF.

In this sample, this clone turned up a few times. The rearrangement joins TRBV25-1 to TRBJ2-5; 8 nucleotides align to TRBD2. The CDR3 spans 15 residues. Trimming cost V 3 bases and J 5 bases; bases outside gene matches: 8. Looked up from germline, CDR1 is MGHDK and CDR2 is SYGVNS. CDR3 in amino acids: CASSDTGTSRETQYF. The CDR3 nucleotides read TGTGCCAGCAGTGACACTGGGACTAGTCGTGAGACCCAGTACTTC.

The chain uses TRBV29-1 and TRBJ2-5; D possibly corresponds to TRBD1 (6 bases). Germline V gene lookup returns CDR1 SQVTM and CDR2 ANQGSEA. The CDR3 spans 17 residues. V lost 7 bases to trimming and J lost 5 bases, with 29 bases between them. CDR3 in DNA: TGCAGCGGCCACGTAGTACCTAAACAGGGTTGGGTGGAGACCCAGTACTTC. Its protein product is CSGHVVPKQGWVETQYF.

The DNA for the CDR3 is TGTGCCAGCCGGACAGTTAATGAAAAACTGTTTTTT. This gives the protein CASRTVNEKLFF. The chain combines TRBV28 with TRBJ1-4; possible D gene TRBD1, 6 bases. Trimming stripped 8 bases from V and 4 bases from J, with 8 bases between. The CDR3 contains 12 residues. CDR1 and CDR2 from the germline V gene are MDHEN and SYDVKM.

The chain combines TRBV7-2 with TRBJ2-3; 15 bases are a match to TRBD2. The CDR3 sequence is 19 residues long. V was pared by 5 bases and J by 4 bases, with 13 bases of the junction left unmatched. Germline V lookup: CDR1 SGHTA, CDR2 FQGNSA. The CDR3 is CASSTRIGLAGGLADTQYF. DNA of the CDR3: TGTGCCAGCAGCACCAGAATTGGACTAGCGGGGGGGCTGGCAGATACGCAGTATTTT. The full variable domain, in which reference TRBV7-2 and TRBJ2-3 provide the parts outside the CDR3, is GAGVSQSPSNKVTEKGKDVELRCDPISGHTALYWYRQSLGQGLEFLIYFQGNSAPDKSGLPSDRFSAERTGGSVSTLTIQRTQQEDSAVYLCASSTRIGLAGGLADTQYFGPGTRLTVL.

This clone was counted only a few times. The chain couples TRBV29-1 to TRBJ2-7, with unresolved D. In germline, CDR1 is SQVTM, CDR2 ANQGSEA. The CDR3 contains 11 residues. V gave up 5 bases and J gave up 4 bases, with 9 bases separating them. The chain's CDR3 is CSVSPGYEQYF. CDR3 coding DNA: TGCAGCGTTTCTCCAGGTTACGAGCAGTACTTC.

The chain carries TRBV5-4 and TRBJ1-2; weak D call: TRBD1 (5 bases). V lost 2 bases and J 5 bases, leaving 10 bases between the germline ends. Germline loops: CDR1 SGHNT, CDR2 YYREEE (reference sequence). The CDR3 has 13 amino acids. CDR3: CASSLRGEYGYTF. For the CDR3, the DNA is TGTGCCAGCAGCTTAAGGGGCGAGTATGGCTACACCTTC.

The chain links TRBV19 to TRBJ1-1; 9 positions agree with TRBD1. Germline V gene data show CDR1 as LNHDA and CDR2 as SQIVND (reference sequence). The CDR3 has 14 residues. Germline trimming cut 1 base from V and 8 bases from J; bases unmatched to any gene: 5. CDR3 in DNA: TGTGCCAGTAGTATAGTGGACAGGGGAACCGAAGCTTTCTTT. Translation gives CASSIVDRGTEAFF.

The rearrangement uses TRBV5-6 and TRBJ2-7; 7 positions agree with TRBD1. Germline assignment: CDR1 SGHDT and CDR2 YYEEEE. V shed 1 base, J shed 2 bases, and the junction held 12 bases outside the gene matches. This CDR3 region has 17 residues. The CDR3 spells CASSLLLPGQLAYEQYF. CDR3 in DNA: TGTGCCAGCAGCTTGCTACTGCCGGGACAGCTTGCCTACGAGCAGTACTTC.

V gene TRBV21-1 combines with J gene TRBJ2-7; TRBD2 reflects the table's D call only, with no check against the DNA. TRBV21-1 is termed a pseudogene. The CDR3 covers 22 residues. In DNA, the CDR3 is TGTGCCAGCATCCAAAATGGGACAGGGGATATCGGGACTAGCTTGGTCTACTACGAGCAGTACTTC. Encoded protein: CASIQNGTGDIGTSLVYYEQYF.

The chain employs TRBV27 and TRBJ2-5, with D tentatively TRBD2 (6 bases). Germline CDR1 MNHEY, CDR2 SMNVEV (reference sequence). The ends were cut back, 0 bases at V and 6 bases at J, with 14 bases in the middle. The CDR3 loop spans 15 amino acids. CDR3 nucleotide sequence: TGTGCCAGCAGTTTATCATCTAGGGGAGGAAAGACCCAGTACTTC. Translating it yields CASSLSSRGGKTQYF.

The CDR3 bases are TGTGCCTGGAGTCGCAGGGGTCCCGAGCAGTACTTC. The encoded protein is CAWSRRGPEQYF. The rearrangement links TRBV30 to TRBJ2-7, with D tentatively TRBD1 (6 bases). Germline-derived CDR1 and CDR2 are GTSNPN and SVGIG (reference sequence). With 2 bases removed from V and 6 bases from J, the gap between germline ends came to 11 bases. The CDR3 sequence is 12 residues long. The complete variable domain, with remaining parts taken from reference TRBV30 and TRBJ2-7, reads SQTIHQWPATLVQPVGSPLSLECTVEGTSNPNLYWYRQAAGRGLQLLFYSVGIGQISSEVPQNLSASRPQDRQFILSSKKLLLSDSGFYLCAWSRRGPEQYFGPGTRLTVT.

In this sample, this clone turned up once. CDR3 in amino acids: CASSSKGQSSGNTIYF. CDR3 bases: TGCGCCAGCAGCTCCAAGGGACAGAGCTCTGGAAACACCATATATTTT. The chain combines TRBV5-1 with TRBJ1-3, with 7 nucleotides matching TRBD1. In germline, CDR1 is SGHRS, CDR2 YFSETQ. V dropped 3 bases and J dropped 0; count of bases not matched to a gene: 6. There are 16 residues in the CDR3.